These 16 T cell receptor beta chains share one sample of origin, sequenced in a study of blood T cell repertoires in COVID-19 (dated by TCRdb to the early 2020s). Libraries were built with the immunoSEQ multiplex PCR assay. The clones in this table, taken by TCRdb from immuneACCESS, are in-frame only. Not every clone is retained; where verified, under half of the shortfall comes from an unresolved V gene, and the cause of the rest is unknown. In all, the sample holds 120,000 to 150,000 clones, and 82% of those were seen once. The ten top clones hold about 4.2% of the sample. The sample was peripheral blood. These TCRs come from a woman of 80 years or more with acute or convalescent COVID-19.

The J gene is TRBJ2-1, the V gene TRBV4-1; D gene ambiguous. Trimming pared 1 base from V and 0 bases from J, leaving 10 bases between. The CDR3 covers 16 residues. CDR1 is MGHRA, CDR2 YSYEKL, per germline. The CDR3 loop reads CASSQGPVSSYNEQFF. Here the CDR3 DNA reads TGCGCCAGCAGCCAAGGTCCGGTAAGCTCCTACAATGAGCAGTTCTTC.

This chain links TRBV2 with TRBJ1-4, with TRBD1 matching 10 bases. V gave up 0 bases and J gave up 10 bases; unmatched junction bases: 5. Per germline, CDR1 SNHLY and CDR2 FYNNEI. The CDR3 is 15 residues long. DNA of the CDR3: TGTGCCAGCAGTGAAGCCCGGACAGGGGGTGTAAAACTGTTTTTT. This gives the protein CASSEARTGGVKLFF.

This rearrangement joins TRBV28 to TRBJ1-2; TRBD1 is a possible D gene (6 bases). V was cut by 6 bases and J by 5 bases, with 13 bases left in between. CDR3 length: 13 residues. CDR1 is MDHEN, CDR2 SYDVKM, per germline. In DNA, the CDR3 is TGTGCCAGCAGGAATAACAGGGATTATGGCTACACCTTC. It is translated as CASRNNRDYGYTF.

V gene TRBV2 combines with J gene TRBJ1-1; no definite D call. Germline V gene lookup returns CDR1 SNHLY and CDR2 FYNNEI. This CDR3 spans 15 amino acids. V was cut by 7 bases and J by 1 base, with 16 bases left in between. CDR3 in amino acids: CASTPGVRRNTEAFF. Here the CDR3 DNA reads TGTGCCAGCACCCCCGGGGTCCGGCGGAACACTGAAGCTTTCTTT.

The chain couples TRBV6-1 to TRBJ2-3; D is unresolved. V lost 0 bases and J lost 7, with 8 bases in between. The CDR3 contains 13 residues. Looked up from germline, CDR1 is MNHNS and CDR2 is SASEGT. CDR3 sequence: CASSEAHSHTQYF. The CDR3 DNA is TGTGCCAGCAGTGAAGCCCACAGTCATACGCAGTATTTT.

The chain carries TRBV5-4 and TRBJ2-3; the match to TRBD2 covers 8 bases. Germline values: CDR1 SGHNT, CDR2 YYREEE (reference sequence). The V gene end was trimmed by 2 bases and the J gene end by 4 bases; junction bases not matched to a gene: 9. The CDR3 runs 16 residues. The CDR3 region has the DNA TGTGCCAGCAGCTTTACACGGGGGGGCCGTCCAGATACGCAGTATTTT. Its protein product is CASSFTRGGRPDTQYF.

The chain recombines TRBV5-1 with TRBJ2-7; 10 bases map to TRBD1. Trimming took 4 bases from V and 1 from J; bases not matched to a gene: 11. CDR3 length: 17 amino acids. CDR1 is SGHRS and CDR2 is YFSETQ in the germline V gene. The CDR3 here is CASSPTAPGQGSYEQYF. Written as DNA, the CDR3 is TGCGCCAGCAGCCCCACCGCTCCGGGACAGGGGTCCTACGAGCAGTACTTC.

This clone came up once. The V and J genes are TRBV7-3 and TRBJ2-1, with 8 bases fitting TRBD1. Germline CDR1 SGHTA, CDR2 FQGTGA. The CDR3 has 12 residues. Trimming cost V 1 base and J 12 bases; bases outside gene matches: 2. The CDR3 is CASSLNQGAQFF. CDR3 DNA: TGTGCCAGCAGCTTAAATCAGGGGGCGCAGTTCTTC.

This clone was detected only once. The CDR3 loop reads CASSLFPQGGTNYGYTF. The CDR3 region has the DNA TGCGCCAGCAGCTTGTTCCCCCAAGGGGGAACTAACTATGGCTACACCTTC. This chain joins TRBV5-1 and TRBJ1-2; D perhaps matches TRBD1 (6 bases). V lost 1 base and J lost 0, with 16 bases in between. The CDR3 is 17 residues long. CDR1 and CDR2 (germline): SGHRS, YFSETQ. The full variable domain, with the rest looked up from reference TRBV5-1 and TRBJ1-2, is KAGVTQTPRYLIKTRGQQVTLSCSPISGHRSVSWYQQTPGQGLQFLFEYFSETQRNKGNFPGRFSGRQFSNSRSEMNVSTLELGDSALYLCASSLFPQGGTNYGYTFGSGTRLTVV.

This clone was picked up a small number of times. The gene calls are TRBV24-1 and TRBJ2-6; 7 bases agree with TRBD1. The CDR3 is 15 amino acids. Germline V CDR1 and CDR2: KGHDR, SFDVKD. With 5 bases clipped from V and 3 bases from J, the junction kept 3 bases outside the gene matches. CDR3 bases: TGTGCCACCAGTGGGACAGGCGTTGGGGCCAACGTCCTGACTTTC. Its translation is CATSGTGVGANVLTF.

The V gene is TRBV18, the J gene TRBJ2-2; 11 bases are shared with TRBD2. The CDR3 loop spans 17 amino acids. The V and J ends lost 3 bases and 3 bases, in that order; junction bases with no gene match: 6. CDR1 is KGHSH and CDR2 is LQKENI in the germline V gene. The CDR3 region is CASSPPGLAGDTGELFF. In nucleotides, the CDR3 is TGTGCCAGCTCACCCCCCGGACTAGCGGGCGACACCGGGGAGCTGTTTTTT.

The chain uses TRBV2 and TRBJ2-1, with TRBD2 matching over 8 bases. Trimming cost V 9 bases and J 2 bases; bases outside gene matches: 12. The CDR3 is 16 residues long. Germline values: CDR1 SNHLY, CDR2 FYNNEI. CDR3 loop: CASSKVRGGAYNEQFF. The CDR3 DNA reads TGTGCCAGTTCCAAAGTCCGGGGGGGCGCCTACAATGAGCAGTTCTTC.

The rearrangement joins TRBV19 to TRBJ2-2, with D possibly TRBD2 on 5 matching bases. This CDR3 comprises 16 residues. Germline CDR1 and CDR2: LNHDA and SQIVND (reference sequence). Trimming took 3 bases from V and 4 from J, leaving 15 bases between them. CDR3: CASSMAYTGSTGELFF. The CDR3 DNA is TGTGCCAGTAGTATGGCCTATACGGGAAGCACCGGGGAGCTGTTTTTT.

V gene TRBV25-1 combines with J gene TRBJ1-4, with D perhaps TRBD1 (6 bases). The CDR3 is made up of 15 amino acids. CDR1 and CDR2 (germline): MGHDK, SYGVNS. V was shortened by 1 base and J by 6 bases, with 12 bases between the two germline ends. CDR3 protein: CASSEFRGGDEKLFF. CDR3 nucleotides: TGTGCCAGCAGTGAATTTAGGGGGGGAGATGAAAAACTGTTTTTT.

The chain joins TRBV15 to TRBJ1-3, with no clear D. The CDR3 covers 14 residues. Germline V gene sequence: CDR1 LNHNV, CDR2 YYDKDF (reference sequence). Between the trimmed V and J ends, which lost 1 base and 2 bases, there was a span of 6 bases. The CDR3 spells CATSRGGAGNTIYF. CDR3 in DNA: TGTGCCACCAGCAGAGGAGGAGCTGGAAACACCATATATTTT.

In its sample, this clone was seen once. The chain uses TRBV6-1 and TRBJ1-6; D is undetermined. CDR1 MNHNS and CDR2 SASEGT come from the germline V gene. This CDR3 contains 14 residues. V lost 2 bases and J lost 7, with 9 bases in between. The CDR3 coding sequence is TGTGCCAGCAGTGAACTCTACCGAAATTCACCCCTCCACTTT. As protein: CASSELYRNSPLHF.